Below, one TCR beta chain is given with its context. This sample is part of a study of blood T cell repertoires in COVID-19. Trimming took 0 bases from V and 4 from J; bases not matched to a gene: 1. CDR3 size: 16 residues. Per germline, CDR1 LNHDA and CDR2 SQIVND (reference sequence). In the original processing: Reference gene primer amplification yielded estimated nucleated cell counts. The repertoire was sequenced with immunoSEQ multiplex PCR; TCRdb's copy has only in-frame clones and lacks some. That table gives V, J and clone size, and the DNA gave D and trimming. This sample has 250,000 to 300,000 clones, with roughly nine tenths found just once.

The sequenced sample was peripheral blood. The chain couples TRBV19 to TRBJ2-3; TRBD2 matches at 13 bases. The receptor was isolated from a woman in her twenties or thirties with COVID-19, enrolled during active disease. CDR3 protein: CASSIDGLAGADTQYF. In DNA, the CDR3 is TGTGCCAGTAGTATAGATGGACTAGCGGGGGCAGATACGCAGTATTTT.